The 25 T cell receptor beta chains below come from one sample, sequenced in a study of T cells in Graves' hyperthyroidism and ophthalmopathy. From RNA transcripts, TCR beta CDR3 regions were amplified. With the HTBI primer set, the TCR CDR3 went through a first round of RT-PCR. TCRdb itself ran the multiplex PCR reads through MiXCR, one entry per CDR3 protein. The data show around 480,000 distinct CDR3 sequences, 13% to 15% seen once. Sample: blood. These receptors were taken from a woman between 18 and 30 years old with Graves' hyperthyroidism.

The rearrangement uses TRBV5-1 and TRBJ2-7; TRBD1 aligns across 8 bases. The CDR3 is 16 residues long. CDR1 SGHRS and CDR2 YFSETQ come from the germline V gene. J was trimmed by 2 bases and V by 2 bases; bases with no gene match: 9. The CDR3 sequence: CASSLYSGGSPYEQYF. In DNA, the CDR3 is TGCGCCAGCAGCTTATATTCAGGGGGCTCCCCCTACGAGCAGTACTTC.

Concerning this clonotype: It is unclear where the CDR3 begins or ends on the DNA, so no DNA is shown, and the CDR3 is as TCRdb lists it. V is TRBV7-9 and J is TRBJ2-1; TRBD1 reflects the table's D call only, with no check against the DNA. Germline V lookup: CDR1 SEHNR, CDR2 FQNEAQ (reference sequence). The CDR3 comprises 11 residues, both ends counted. CDR3 region: CASSFGQGAFF.

CDR3: CASSYSAGPNYGYTF. Here the CDR3 DNA reads TGTGCCAGCAGTTACTCGGCAGGGCCTAACTATGGCTACACCTTC. The rearrangement uses TRBV6-5 and TRBJ1-2; D might be TRBD1 (5 bases). Between the trimmed V and J ends, which lost 0 bases and 0 bases, there was a span of 8 bases. CDR1 is MNHEY, CDR2 SVGAGI, per germline. This CDR3 has 15 residues.

This clonotype was detected only a few times. The chain uses TRBV19 and TRBJ2-7, with 8 bases fitting TRBD1. Germline V gene sequence: CDR1 LNHDA, CDR2 SQIVND (reference sequence). The V segment lost 5 bases and the J segment 3 bases; nucleotides outside the gene matches: 9. CDR3 length: 15 residues. The CDR3 DNA is TGTGCCAGTAGTTTCCTCGACAGGGGCGGCTACGAGCAGTACGTC. Its protein product is CASSFLDRGGYEQYV.

This clonotype was seen many times. The chain uses TRBV6-5 and TRBJ2-1; D may be TRBD2 (6 bases). The CDR3 has 19 residues. CDR1 is MNHEY, CDR2 SVGAGI, per germline. V lost 0 bases and J 2 bases, leaving 20 bases between the germline ends. The CDR3 DNA follows: TGTGCCAGCAGTTACTCGGGCGGGGCCGTCGGAACGCCCTACAATGAGCAGTTCTTC. Translated: CASSYSGGAVGTPYNEQFF.

The table lists this clonotype with many counts. The J gene is TRBJ1-1, the V gene TRBV5-5, with D uncertain. This CDR3 is 13 amino acids long. The germline V and J ends were trimmed by 4 bases and 3 bases, with 10 bases remaining between them. The germline V gene has CDR1 SGHKS and CDR2 YYEKEE (reference sequence). CDR3 amino acids: CASSQDPDTEAFF. The CDR3 DNA reads as TGTGCCAGCAGCCAAGATCCGGACACTGAAGCTTTCTTT.

The V and J genes are TRBV19 and TRBJ1-2; tentatively, D is TRBD1 (5 bases). CDR3 length equals 16 residues. In germline, CDR1 is LNHDA, CDR2 SQIVND (reference sequence). The germline V and J ends were trimmed by 4 bases and 8 bases, with 23 bases remaining between them. CDR3 nucleotide sequence: TGTGCCAGTAGTAATATTCGGCAGGGCATTTTAGGCGGCTACACCTTC. Translated: CASSNIRQGILGGYTF.

This clonotype came up a few times. The chain uses TRBV20-1 and TRBJ2-1, with TRBD2 matching 9 bases. There are 15 residues in the CDR3. V lost 3 bases to trimming and J lost 5 bases; unmatched junction nucleotides: 8. The germline gives CDR1 DFQATT, CDR2 SNEGSKA (reference sequence). In DNA form, the CDR3 reads TGCAGTGCTAGCCCAGGGACTAGCCCAAACAATGAGCAGTTCTTC. Its translation: CSASPGTSPNNEQFF.

The chain combines TRBV7-6 with TRBJ2-7; D unclear. V shed 4 bases and J shed 3 bases, with 10 bases lying between them. CDR1 is SGHVS and CDR2 is FNYEAQ in the germline V gene. This CDR3 has 13 amino acids. The CDR3 bases are TGTGCCAGCAGCTCCACCCGCGACTACGAGCAGTACTTC. Its protein product is CASSSTRDYEQYF.

This clonotype came up many times. The gene calls are TRBV7-8 and TRBJ2-7, with D hard to call. This CDR3 has 14 amino acids. Germline V gene lookup returns CDR1 SGHVS and CDR2 FQNEAQ. V lost 3 bases, J lost 3 bases, and 12 bases lay in between. CDR3 bases: TGTGCCAGCAGCTTTCGCGAAACCCACTACGAGCAGTACTTC. Translation gives CASSFRETHYEQYF.

About this clonotype itself: Mismatch with germline at one junction end may stem from a read error. This chain connects TRBV25-1 to TRBJ2-7, with D unclear. The CDR3 has 12 amino acids. Germline-derived CDR1 and CDR2 are MGHDK and SYGVNS. The CDR3 DNA is TGTGCCAGCAGCAGATCCACCTACAAGCAGTACTTC. This sequence encodes CASSRSTYKQYF.

The chain couples TRBV28 to TRBJ2-2; no clear D gene. The CDR3 has 11 amino acids. Germline assignment: CDR1 MDHEN and CDR2 SYDVKM. V dropped 3 bases and J dropped 16 bases, with 12 bases sitting between them. The chain's CDR3 is CASSFQRNRFF. The CDR3 nucleotides read TGTGCCAGCAGTTTCCAAAGGAACAGGTTTTTT.

This clonotype was found many times. V and J are TRBV24-1 and TRBJ2-7, with 12 bases aligning to TRBD2. Germline V gene lookup returns CDR1 KGHDR and CDR2 SFDVKD. The junction had 8 bases not matched to a gene; V was cut back by 2 bases and J by 1 base. This CDR3 region has 18 residues. CDR3 protein: CATSDSPPTSGSSYEQYF. DNA of the CDR3: TGTGCCACCAGTGATTCCCCCCCGACTAGCGGGAGTTCCTACGAGCAGTACTTC.

This clonotype was found many times. This chain uses TRBV12-3 or TRBV12-4 with TRBJ1-5; tentative D call: TRBD1 (6 bases). The CDR3 has 14 residues. V lost 6 bases, J lost 7 bases, and 16 bases lay in between. CDR3 loop: CASSSKGVGQPQHF. CDR3 nucleotide sequence: TGTGCCAGCAGCTCAAAGGGGGTTGGACAGCCCCAGCATTTT.

This clonotype has just a few counts. A much larger clone is a single base away; this may be a read error. The chain recombines TRBV27 with TRBJ2-1, with D perhaps matching TRBD2 (5 bases). Germline V gene data show CDR1 as MNHEY and CDR2 as SMNVEV (reference sequence). This CDR3 region has 15 residues. The DNA of the CDR3 is TGTGCCAGCAGTCCAACGGCTAGCTCCTACAATGAGCAGCTCTTC. Translating gives CASSPTASSYNEQLF.

This clonotype was picked up many times. CDR3 in amino acids: CSVKHIEQYF. CDR3 coding DNA: TGCAGCGTTAAACACATCGAGCAGTACTTC. This rearrangement joins TRBV29-1 to TRBJ2-7; D is unresolved. This CDR3 has 10 residues. The V gene's germline CDR1 is SQVTM and CDR2 ANQGSEA. The ends were cut back, 5 bases at V and 6 bases at J, with 8 bases in the middle.

This clonotype was counted ten times or more. The junction differs from germline at one of its ends, possibly a read error. The V gene is TRBV20-1, the J gene TRBJ2-7, with 9 bases fitting TRBD2. The CDR3 has 17 residues. Germline CDR1 DFQATT, CDR2 SNEGSKA (reference sequence). The chain's CDR3 is CSARDASSGTSSHEQYF. The CDR3 DNA reads as TGCAGTGCTAGAGACGCCTCTTCCGGGACTAGCTCCCACGAGCAGTACTTC.

The table lists this clonotype with many counts. The V gene is TRBV3-1, the J gene TRBJ2-2; possibly TRBD2 for D (6 bases). CDR1 is LGHDT, CDR2 YNNKEL, per germline (reference sequence). Trimming pared 2 bases from V and 0 bases from J, leaving 7 bases between. CDR3 length equals 15 residues. In nucleotides, the CDR3 is TGTGCCAGCAGCCAACGACTAGCGAACACCGGGGAGCTGTTTTTT. Its protein is CASSQRLANTGELFF.

This clonotype was recorded a few times. One end of the junction is discordant with germline, which a read error may explain. The genes are TRBV9 and TRBJ2-3; 11 positions match TRBD2. The germline gives CDR1 SGDLS, CDR2 YYNGEE. This CDR3 contains 16 residues. The CDR3 coding sequence is TGTGCCAACAGCGTAGGGACTAGCGGCTACACAGATACGCAGTATTTT. Amino acid sequence: CANSVGTSGYTDTQYF.

There are many counts of this clonotype. The rearrangement joins TRBV10-3 to TRBJ2-5; 8 bases map to TRBD2. The CDR3 contains 13 residues. Germline V gene lookup returns CDR1 ENHRY and CDR2 SYGVKD. With V trimmed by 10 bases and J by 3 bases, 7 bases remained unmatched. The chain's CDR3 is CATQGAGEETQYF. The DNA of the CDR3 is TGTGCCACCCAGGGAGCGGGAGAAGAGACCCAGTACTTC.

This chain joins TRBV12-3 or TRBV12-4 and TRBJ1-5, with a tentative D call TRBD1 (5 bases). The CDR3 has 12 amino acids. V was clipped by 8 bases and J by 2 bases, with 7 bases between them. The CDR3 coding sequence is TGTGCCAGCTGGGACGGCAATCAGCCCCAGCATTTT. This encodes CASWDGNQPQHF.

In this sample, this clonotype turned up a few times. The chain employs TRBV24-1 and TRBJ2-3; 9 bases are shared with TRBD1. CDR3 length: 16 residues. The junction had 8 bases not matched to a gene; V was cut back by 3 bases and J by 5 bases. The germline V gene encodes CDR1 KGHDR and CDR2 SFDVKD. The CDR3 sequence: CATSDRDREFLDTQYF. CDR3 nucleotide sequence: TGTGCCACCAGTGATCGGGACAGGGAGTTTTTAGATACGCAGTATTTT.

CDR3 region: CATSASGTSNSGNTIYF. In DNA form, the CDR3 reads TGTGCCACCAGTGCCTCCGGGACTTCTAATTCTGGAAACACCATATATTTT. The V call is TRBV24-1, the J call TRBJ1-3, with a possible D match to TRBD1 (5 bases). The CDR3 covers 17 residues. Germline V gene data show CDR1 as KGHDR and CDR2 as SFDVKD. The V end was cut by 5 bases, the J end by 1 base, with 17 bases between.

The V call is TRBV6-1, the J call TRBJ1-2; the D gene is possibly TRBD1 (5 bases). The CDR3 totals 16 residues. The germline V and J ends were trimmed by 2 bases and 4 bases, with 17 bases remaining between them. CDR1 MNHNS and CDR2 SASEGT come from the germline V gene. The CDR3: CASSELGAGTSYGYTF. CDR3 DNA: TGTGCCAGCAGTGAACTTGGGGCCGGGACCTCCTATGGCTACACCTTC.

This clonotype was counted between two and nine times. This chain uses TRBV6-5 with TRBJ2-4; unclear D gene. The CDR3 loop spans 14 amino acids. Germline CDR1 is MNHEY and CDR2 is SVGAGI. The ends were cut back, 2 bases at V and 8 bases at J, with 13 bases in the middle. The CDR3 bases are TGTGCCAGCAGTTACCTGGGGTCGGACGACATTCAGTACTTC. It specifies CASSYLGSDDIQYF.